Included here is one T cell receptor (beta chain) sequence, with context. Its antigen is unidentified. Sequenced by immunoSEQ multiplex PCR; TCRdb stores in-frame clones only, minus some. The sample carries about 150,000 clones, roughly 90% recorded once. The data are from a study of T cell responses to AZD1222 COVID-19 vaccine. Findings of the study overall: Nearly half of spike-specific TCRs reportedly target variant regions that are unmutated in the B.1.351 and B.1.1.7 variants. In a largely white British group with more females than males, clonal diversity was possibly underestimated.

The sample in question was peripheral blood, obtained 28 days after the second AZD1222 dose. This sequence originates from an adult who received the AZD1222 COVID-19 vaccine.

As DNA, the CDR3 is TGCGCCAGCAGCCAACGAAGGACTAGCGGGGGGGCATCTCCCAATGAGCAGTTCTTC. Protein sequence: CASSQRRTSGGASPNEQFF. J is TRBJ2-1 and V is TRBV4-1; 15 bases line up with TRBD2. J gave up 6 bases and V 2 bases, and 11 bases lay outside the gene matches. The CDR3 is 19 residues long. Germline-derived CDR1 and CDR2 are MGHRA and YSYEKL.